Below are 20 T cell receptor beta chains sequenced from a single sample in a study of T cells after yellow fever vaccination. TCRdb processed the 5' RACE reads anew with MiXCR; each CDR3 protein has one entry. The table includes roughly 68,000 distinct CDR3 sequences, approximately 6.1% detected once. The sequenced sample was CD8+ T cells sorted from PBMCs, obtained approximately 40 days after the first yellow fever vaccination. Source of these receptors: a man between 18 and 29 years old who received the YFV17D yellow fever vaccine.

This clonotype has more than one count but fewer than ten. The V and J genes are TRBV4-1 and TRBJ2-7, with no clear D. V dropped 0 bases and J dropped 3 bases, with 12 bases sitting between them. CDR3 length: 15 residues. In germline, CDR1 is MGHRA, CDR2 YSYEKL. In DNA form, the CDR3 reads TGCGCCAGCAGCCAAGATGCCGAAGGCTTCTACGAGCAGTACTTC. This translates into CASSQDAEGFYEQYF.

The rearrangement links TRBV14 to TRBJ2-5; 8 bases align to TRBD1. V lost 1 base, J lost 4 bases, and 5 bases stayed unmatched. Germline loops: CDR1 SGHDN, CDR2 FVKESK. The CDR3 totals 15 residues. The CDR3 DNA reads as TGTGCCAGCAGCCAAGTAGACAGGGGAATAGAGACCCAGTACTTC. As protein: CASSQVDRGIETQYF.

The chain uses TRBV6-5 and TRBJ1-2, with a weak D call TRBD1 (6 bases). Germline V lookup: CDR1 MNHEY, CDR2 SVGAGI. CDR3 length equals 14 residues. Deletions cut 4 bases from V and 6 bases from J, with 15 bases between. CDR3 protein: CASSWQTEGDGYTF. CDR3 in DNA: TGTGCCAGCAGTTGGCAGACAGAGGGGGATGGCTACACCTTC.

This clonotype came up many times. The chain couples TRBV12-3 or TRBV12-4 to TRBJ2-4; 7 positions agree with TRBD1. V shed 5 bases, J shed 8 bases, and the junction held 12 bases outside the gene matches. There are 15 residues in the CDR3. CDR3 bases: TGTGCCAGCAGTCCGGATGACAGGGTGGGAGACATTCAGTACTTC. It encodes CASSPDDRVGDIQYF.

This clonotype was counted only a few times. The V gene is TRBV10-3, the J gene TRBJ1-1; a possible D gene is TRBD1 (5 bases). This CDR3 is 14 amino acids long. V lost 9 bases and J lost 2, with 16 bases in between. Germline CDR1 is ENHRY and CDR2 is SYGVKD. In DNA form, the CDR3 reads TGTGCCATGCGAGCTGCGACAGACAACACTGAAGCTTTCTTT. Protein sequence: CAMRAATDNTEAFF.

V usage is TRBV5-1 and J usage is TRBJ1-1, with TRBD1 as a possible D gene (5 bases). Germline V gene data show CDR1 as SGHRS and CDR2 as YFSETQ. V gave up 4 bases and J gave up 8 bases, with 15 bases separating them. The CDR3 sequence is 13 residues long. CDR3 region: CASSPSAGTEAFF. CDR3 in DNA: TGCGCCAGCAGCCCGAGCGCAGGGACCGAAGCTTTCTTT.

This clonotype was seen at least ten times. The chain links TRBV7-9 to TRBJ2-1; D not resolved. The length of the CDR3 is 13 residues. The V and J ends lost 5 bases and 5 bases respectively, with 10 bases between them. CDR1 and CDR2 (germline): SEHNR, FQNEAQ (reference sequence). The CDR3 loop reads CASSIVENNEQFF. CDR3 sequence (DNA): TGTGCCAGCAGCATAGTGGAGAACAATGAGCAGTTCTTC.

This clonotype was seen ten or more times. V is TRBV28 and J is TRBJ1-6; D unclear. Trimming removed 5 bases from V and 10 bases from J, with 12 bases in between. Germline values: CDR1 MDHEN, CDR2 SYDVKM. The CDR3 runs to 13 residues. The CDR3 DNA reads TGTGCCAGCAGTCTCGCCATTCAGTCACCCCTCCACTTT. Amino acid sequence: CASSLAIQSPLHF. The full variable domain, in which reference TRBV28 and TRBJ1-6 provide the parts outside the CDR3, is DVKVTQSSRYLVKRTGEKVFLECVQDMDHENMFWYRQDPGLGLRLIYFSYDVKMKEKGDIPEGYSVSREKKERFSLILESASTNQTSMYLCASSLAIQSPLHFGNGTRLTVT.

This clonotype was counted a single time. The rearrangement uses TRBV5-5 and TRBJ2-7; 10 bases are a match to TRBD2. V lost 7 bases to trimming and J lost 1 base; unmatched junction nucleotides: 11. The germline gives CDR1 SGHKS, CDR2 YYEKEE (reference sequence). This CDR3 spans 16 amino acids. DNA for the CDR3: TGTGCCAGCGGCCTTGGCCGGGGACTAGCGTCCTACGAGCAGTACGTC. Protein sequence: CASGLGRGLASYEQYV.

There are a few counts of this clonotype. The V and J genes are TRBV4-3 and TRBJ2-7, with 7 positions matching TRBD2. The germline CDR1 and CDR2 sequences are LGHNA and YSLEER. This CDR3 is 15 amino acids long. V dropped 0 bases and J dropped 4; count of bases not matched to a gene: 6. CDR3 sequence (DNA): TGCGCCAGCAGCCAAGATCGGCAGGGACTATACGAGCAGTACTTC. Translation gives CASSQDRQGLYEQYF.

The chain's CDR3 is CASSTGQGGSYNEQFF. In nucleotides, the CDR3 is TGTGCCAGTAGTACAGGACAGGGGGGGTCCTACAATGAGCAGTTCTTC. V usage is TRBV19 and J usage is TRBJ2-1; 10 bases are a match to TRBD1. The CDR3 spans 16 residues. Germline trimming cut 4 bases from V and 1 base from J; bases unmatched to any gene: 4. Germline assignment: CDR1 LNHDA and CDR2 SQIVND (reference sequence).

The chain recombines TRBV28 with TRBJ2-7, with D perhaps assigned TRBD1 or TRBD2 (5 bases each). The germline V and J ends were trimmed by 8 bases and 2 bases, with 16 bases remaining between them. CDR1 and CDR2 (germline): MDHEN, SYDVKM. This CDR3 has 14 residues. DNA for the CDR3: TGTGCCAGCCAACCCGGGGCCGTAACCTACGAGCAGTACGTC. This codes for CASQPGAVTYEQYV.

This clonotype was detected many times. The rearrangement uses TRBV6-5 and TRBJ1-2; the D gene is possibly TRBD1 (5 bases). The CDR3 is 13 amino acids. Trimming removed 0 bases at V and 10 bases at J, with 12 bases between. Germline-derived CDR1 and CDR2 are MNHEY and SVGAGI. The CDR3 bases are TGTGCCAGCAGTTACTCAGGTCAGGGTGACTACACCTTC. Its protein product is CASSYSGQGDYTF.

This clonotype was observed a single time. A read error may be the cause here, since a much bigger clone is one base away. This sequence joins TRBV3-1 and TRBJ2-7; no reliable D call. The CDR3 length is 13 residues. Looked up from germline, CDR1 is LGHDT and CDR2 is YNNKEL (reference sequence). Here the CDR3 reads CASGQDPSYEQYF. For the CDR3, the DNA is TGTGCCAGCGGCCAAGATCCATCATACGAGCAGTACTTC.

This clonotype was counted many times. The chain employs TRBV13 and TRBJ2-6; the match to TRBD2 covers 8 bases. CDR3 length: 17 amino acids. V trimming: 2 bases; J trimming: 0 bases; junction bases outside the gene matches: 3. CDR1 and CDR2 from the germline V gene are PRHDT and FYEKMQ (reference sequence). The CDR3 nucleotides read TGTGCCAGCAGCTTAATTAGCGGGGCCTCTGGGGCCAACGTCCTGACTTTC. Encoded protein: CASSLISGASGANVLTF.

The sample holds a few counts of this clonotype. The chain employs TRBV11-2 and TRBJ2-7; the D gene is possibly TRBD2 (5 bases). The length of the CDR3 is 13 residues. Per the germline V gene, CDR1 is SGHAT and CDR2 is FQNNGV. V dropped 3 bases and J dropped 2 bases, with 8 bases sitting between them. The CDR3 region has the DNA TGTGCCAGCAGCTTCGAGGAGGCCTACGAGCAGTACTTC. It yields the protein CASSFEEAYEQYF.

This sequence joins TRBV4-3 and TRBJ2-7; D is possibly TRBD1 (5 bases). Germline V gene lookup returns CDR1 LGHNA and CDR2 YSLEER. V lost 3 bases to trimming and J lost 0 bases, with 9 bases between them. The CDR3 length is 14 residues. The CDR3 nucleotides read TGCGCCAGCAGCCAGGACACTTTCTCCTACGAGCAGTACTTC. Amino acid sequence: CASSQDTFSYEQYF.

CDR3 protein: CSVGGYGEGQPQHF. In DNA, the CDR3 is TGCAGCGTGGGGGGGTACGGGGAAGGTCAGCCCCAGCATTTT. The rearrangement uses TRBV29-1 and TRBJ1-5; tentatively, D is TRBD1 (5 bases). The V end was cut by 6 bases, the J end by 6 bases, with 18 bases between. Per the germline V gene, CDR1 is SQVTM and CDR2 is ANQGSEA. CDR3 length: 14 residues.

At least ten counts were recorded for this clonotype. The chain has TRBV2 and TRBJ2-7, with D possibly matching TRBD1 (6 bases). CDR1 is SNHLY, CDR2 FYNNEI, per germline. The CDR3 consists of 15 residues. Trimming cost V 1 base and J 2 bases, with 12 bases left between them. The CDR3 sequence is CASSEGVGAAYEQYF. The CDR3 DNA is TGTGCCAGCAGTGAAGGGGTGGGGGCGGCCTACGAGCAGTACTTC.

This clonotype was seen ten or more times. This chain links TRBV6-2 or TRBV6-3 with TRBJ2-7; 8 bases map to TRBD2. This CDR3 has 14 residues. Germline assignment: CDR1 MNHEY and CDR2 SVGEGT. V lost 2 bases, J lost 5 bases, and 5 bases stayed unmatched. CDR3 residues: CASSYVAAGDEQYF. The DNA for the CDR3 is TGTGCCAGCAGTTACGTTGCAGCGGGGGACGAGCAGTACTTC.